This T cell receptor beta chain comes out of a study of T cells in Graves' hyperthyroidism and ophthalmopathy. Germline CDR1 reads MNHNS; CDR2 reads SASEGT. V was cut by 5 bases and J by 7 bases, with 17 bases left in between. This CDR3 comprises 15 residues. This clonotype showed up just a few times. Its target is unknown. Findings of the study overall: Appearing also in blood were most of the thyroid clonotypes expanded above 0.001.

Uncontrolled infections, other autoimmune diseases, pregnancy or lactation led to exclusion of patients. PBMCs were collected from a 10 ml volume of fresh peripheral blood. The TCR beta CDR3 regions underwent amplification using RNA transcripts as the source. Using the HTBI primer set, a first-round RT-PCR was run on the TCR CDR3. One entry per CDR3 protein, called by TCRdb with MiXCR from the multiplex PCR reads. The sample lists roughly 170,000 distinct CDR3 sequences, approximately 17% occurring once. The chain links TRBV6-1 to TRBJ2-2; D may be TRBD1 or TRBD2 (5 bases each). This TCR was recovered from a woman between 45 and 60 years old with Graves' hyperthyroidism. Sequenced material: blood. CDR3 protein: CASSLIGRGGGELFF. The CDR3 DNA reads TGTGCCAGCAGTTTAATAGGGCGTGGGGGCGGGGAGCTGTTTTTT.